This TCR beta chain stems from a study of blood T cells in healthy people across ages. Then a second PCR, running about 6 to 11 cycles, was carried out with a sample-barcoded 5' primer and a J-beta primer mix. Each cDNA molecule was tagged by a template-switch adaptor that had 12 random nucleotides. Using its own MiXCR run on the 5' RACE reads, TCRdb lists one record per CDR3 protein. The data hold 730,000 or so distinct CDR3 sequences, with 40% to 45% observed a single time. Total RNA amounts of at least 6 micrograms were extracted per sample. Germline-derived CDR1 and CDR2 are SGHTA and FQGNSA. The germline V and J ends were trimmed by 4 bases and 9 bases, with 10 bases remaining between them. This CDR3 comprises 12 residues.

The sequence was obtained from a woman aged 55-70 years in good health. The source material was blood. The chain recombines TRBV7-2 with TRBJ2-1, with no clear D. The CDR3 DNA reads as TGTGCCAGCAGCTCCCAGATAAGTGAGCAGTTCTTC. This codes for CASSSQISEQFF.